The source of this T cell receptor beta chain is a study of CD8+CD57+ T cells in acquired aplastic anemia. Study-wide background: The mean DNA yield obtained from sorted CD4+ and CD8+ cells came to roughly 3.4 ug.

The CDR3 totals 13 residues. The ends were cut back, 5 bases at V and 3 bases at J, with 9 bases in the middle. Germline loops: CDR1 SGHTA, CDR2 FQGTGA. Profiles of TCR beta VDJ and CDR3 were generated from a genomic DNA template. MiXCR, applied by TCRdb to the reads, yields one record per CDR3 protein. The sample includes 160,000 or so distinct CDR3 sequences, roughly 50% seen only once; the top ten take roughly 3.5%. General study results and limits: The study found no significant CD8+ Simpson's diversity difference between patients and controls.

In regard to this clonotype: The target antigen is unknown. This CDR3 fails to terminate in the conserved phenylalanine or tryptophan, so it likely reflects a read error.

Sequencing was done on patients that had shown CD8+CD57+ cell expansion by flow cytometry. Blood sampling was performed on the patients, and none of them had received therapy by then. Sequencing was performed on sorted CD4+, CD8+, or CD8+CD57+ T cells (not recorded which) from PBMCs. The chain recombines TRBV7-3 with TRBJ2-3; D gene unclear. This TCR came from a human donor with aplastic anemia. The CDR3 loop is CASSRARTDTQYS. CDR3 coding DNA: TGTGCCAGCAGCCGAGCTAGGACAGATACGCAGTATTCT.